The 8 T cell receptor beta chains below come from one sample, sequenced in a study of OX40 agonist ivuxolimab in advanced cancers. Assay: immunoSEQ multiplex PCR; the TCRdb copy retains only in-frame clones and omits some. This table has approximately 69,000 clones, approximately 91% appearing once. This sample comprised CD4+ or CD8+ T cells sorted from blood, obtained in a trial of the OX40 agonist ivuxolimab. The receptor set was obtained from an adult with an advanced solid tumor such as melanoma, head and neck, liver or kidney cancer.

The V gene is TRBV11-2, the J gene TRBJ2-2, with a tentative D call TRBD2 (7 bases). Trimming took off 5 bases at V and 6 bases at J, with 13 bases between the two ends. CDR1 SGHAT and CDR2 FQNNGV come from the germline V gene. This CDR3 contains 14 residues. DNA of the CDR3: TGTGCCAGCAGCGGGGGGGGCGGGTCCGGGGAGCTGTTTTTT. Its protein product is CASSGGGGSGELFF.

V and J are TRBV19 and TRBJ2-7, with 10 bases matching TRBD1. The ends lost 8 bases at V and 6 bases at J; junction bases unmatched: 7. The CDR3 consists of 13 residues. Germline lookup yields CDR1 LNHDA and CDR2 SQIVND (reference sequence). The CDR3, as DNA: TGTGCCAGTGGGGGACAGGGGATTCGCGAGCAGTACTTC. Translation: CASGGQGIREQYF.

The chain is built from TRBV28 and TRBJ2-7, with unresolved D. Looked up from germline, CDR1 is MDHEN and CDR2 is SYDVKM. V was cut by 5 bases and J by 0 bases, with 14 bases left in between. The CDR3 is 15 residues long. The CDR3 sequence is CASSPRRPFSYEQYF. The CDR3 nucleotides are TGTGCCAGCAGTCCGCGCAGGCCCTTCTCCTACGAGCAGTACTTC.

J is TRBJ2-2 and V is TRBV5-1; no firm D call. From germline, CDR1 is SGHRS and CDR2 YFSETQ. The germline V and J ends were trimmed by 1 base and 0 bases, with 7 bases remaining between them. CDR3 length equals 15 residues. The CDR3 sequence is CASSLTDANTGELFF. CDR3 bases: TGCGCCAGCAGCTTGACCGACGCGAACACCGGGGAGCTGTTTTTT.

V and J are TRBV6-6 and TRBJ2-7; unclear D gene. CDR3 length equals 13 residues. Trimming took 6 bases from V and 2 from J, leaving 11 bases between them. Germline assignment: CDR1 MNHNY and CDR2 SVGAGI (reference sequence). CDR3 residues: CASREVSTYEQYF. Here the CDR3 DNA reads TGTGCCAGCAGAGAGGTATCTACCTACGAGCAGTACTTC.

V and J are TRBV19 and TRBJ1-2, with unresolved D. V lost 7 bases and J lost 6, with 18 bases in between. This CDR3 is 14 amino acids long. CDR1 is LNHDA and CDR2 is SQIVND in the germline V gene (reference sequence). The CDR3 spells CASNTREQRDGYTF. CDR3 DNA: TGTGCCAGTAACACGCGGGAGCAAAGGGATGGCTACACCTTC.

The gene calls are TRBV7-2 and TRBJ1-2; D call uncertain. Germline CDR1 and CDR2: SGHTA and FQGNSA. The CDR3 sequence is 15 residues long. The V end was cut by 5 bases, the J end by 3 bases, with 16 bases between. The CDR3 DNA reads TGTGCCAGCAGCCCCACTGGGATCGGGGACTATGGCTACACCTTC. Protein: CASSPTGIGDYGYTF.

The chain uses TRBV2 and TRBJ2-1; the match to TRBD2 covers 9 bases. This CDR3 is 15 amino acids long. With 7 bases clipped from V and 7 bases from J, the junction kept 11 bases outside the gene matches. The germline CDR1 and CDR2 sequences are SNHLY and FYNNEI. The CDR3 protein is CASKSAGGPANEQFF. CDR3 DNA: TGTGCCAGCAAGTCCGCGGGAGGGCCCGCAAATGAGCAGTTCTTC.